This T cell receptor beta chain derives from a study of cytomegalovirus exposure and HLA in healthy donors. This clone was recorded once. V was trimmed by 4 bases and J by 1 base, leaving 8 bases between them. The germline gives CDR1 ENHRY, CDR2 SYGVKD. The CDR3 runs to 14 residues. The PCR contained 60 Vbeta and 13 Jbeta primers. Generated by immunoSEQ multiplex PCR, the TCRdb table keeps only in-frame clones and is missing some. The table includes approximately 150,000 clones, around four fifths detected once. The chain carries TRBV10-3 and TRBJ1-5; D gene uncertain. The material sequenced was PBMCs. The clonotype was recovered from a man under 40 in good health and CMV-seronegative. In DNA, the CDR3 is TGTGCCATCAGTGGGACGGGGAGCAATCAGCCCCAGCATTTT. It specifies CAISGTGSNQPQHF.